A selection of T cell receptor beta chains follows, all from one sample in a study of blood T cell repertoires in COVID-19. The data were produced by immunoSEQ multiplex PCR, yet TCRdb's version contains in-frame clones alone and is incomplete. The data contain some 80,000 clones, 90% of them seen just once; the ten biggest clones take up around 2.6%. Sequenced input: peripheral blood. Receptors originate from a human donor in a cohort sampled during active COVID-19. Both conserved end residues are part of each CDR3. The order of the fields is clone size, J gene, CDR3 length, V gene, D gene, CDR3 DNA, CDR3 protein. A D gene is named only where the DNA matches it firmly. Expanded clones get a size class; other rows say once, few or many, or leave the size out.

clone_size: -
j_call: TRBJ1-5
cdr3_length: 15
v_call: TRBV19
d_call: -
cdr3_nt: TGTGCCAGTAGTATAGCCCCTGACCGAGGGCAGCCCCAGCATTTT
cdr3_aa: CASSIAPDRGQPQHF

clone_size: -
j_call: TRBJ1-6
cdr3_length: 20
v_call: TRBV11-3
d_call: TRBD1
cdr3_nt: TGTGCCAGCAGCACCTGCCCCCGGGACAGGGGTAAGTCCTATAATTCACCCCTCCACTTT
cdr3_aa: CASSTCPRDRGKSYNSPLHF

clone_size: -
j_call: TRBJ1-6
cdr3_length: 20
v_call: TRBV19
d_call: TRBD1
cdr3_nt: TGTGCCAGTAGTCATGTCCCGGGACAGGCTCCTTTGACTTATAATTCACCCCTCCACTTT
cdr3_aa: CASSHVPGQAPLTYNSPLHF

clone_size: -
j_call: TRBJ2-3
cdr3_length: 15
v_call: TRBV2
d_call: -
cdr3_nt: TGTGCCAGCAGTGAAAGGCGGAGGAGCACAGATACGCAGTATTTT
cdr3_aa: CASSERRRSTDTQYF

clone_size: -
j_call: TRBJ2-1
cdr3_length: 17
v_call: TRBV5-4
d_call: -
cdr3_nt: TGTGCCAGCAGCTCCGGGCTAGCGACTTTCTCCTACAATGAGCAGTTCTTC
cdr3_aa: CASSSGLATFSYNEQFF

clone_size: once
j_call: TRBJ2-1
cdr3_length: 14
v_call: TRBV6-6
d_call: -
cdr3_nt: TGTGCCAGCAGTTACTCCGAAGGGGTCAATGAGCAGTTCTTC
cdr3_aa: CASSYSEGVNEQFF

clone_size: few
j_call: TRBJ1-4
cdr3_length: 18
v_call: TRBV2
d_call: TRBD1
cdr3_nt: TGTGCCAGCACAGAAGGGCAGGGGGCCGTTGTAACTAATGAAAAACTGTTTTTT
cdr3_aa: CASTEGQGAVVTNEKLFF

clone_size: -
j_call: TRBJ2-3
cdr3_length: 17
v_call: TRBV5-1
d_call: TRBD2
cdr3_nt: TGCGCCAGCAGCCCCCATCTGACGGGGGGTAGCACAGATACGCAGTATTTT
cdr3_aa: CASSPHLTGGSTDTQYF

clone_size: once
j_call: TRBJ1-1
cdr3_length: 17
v_call: TRBV18
d_call: -
cdr3_nt: TGTGCCAGCTCACCACGAGAGACAGGAATGATGAACACTGAAGCTTTCTTT
cdr3_aa: CASSPRETGMMNTEAFF

clone_size: -
j_call: TRBJ2-7
cdr3_length: 15
v_call: TRBV7-2
d_call: TRBD1
cdr3_nt: TGTGCCAGCAGTCTTGGACAGGCGAGCTCCTACGAGCAGTACTTC
cdr3_aa: CASSLGQASSYEQYF

clone_size: -
j_call: TRBJ1-1
cdr3_length: 15
v_call: TRBV5-5
d_call: -
cdr3_nt: TGTGCCAGCAGCTTGGAAGCAGGGGTCCGACCTGAAGCTTTCTTT
cdr3_aa: CASSLEAGVRPEAFF

clone_size: once
j_call: TRBJ1-1
cdr3_length: 13
v_call: TRBV2
d_call: -
cdr3_nt: TGTGCCAGCAGTGAGAACACCAACACTGAAGCTTTCTTT
cdr3_aa: CASSENTNTEAFF

clone_size: -
j_call: TRBJ2-7
cdr3_length: 11
v_call: TRBV20-1
d_call: TRBD1
cdr3_nt: TGCAGTGCTCAACAGGGGTACGAGCAGTACTTC
cdr3_aa: CSAQQGYEQYF

clone_size: -
j_call: TRBJ1-2
cdr3_length: 14
v_call: TRBV30
d_call: -
cdr3_nt: TGTGCCTGGAGCCGCCAACAGGCAAACTATGGCTACACCTTC
cdr3_aa: CAWSRQQANYGYTF

clone_size: -
j_call: TRBJ1-4
cdr3_length: 15
v_call: TRBV27
d_call: -
cdr3_nt: TGTGCCAGCAGGAAGGGGGACGGAACTAATGAAAAACTGTTTTTT
cdr3_aa: CASRKGDGTNEKLFF

clone_size: -
j_call: TRBJ2-1
cdr3_length: 13
v_call: TRBV7-3
d_call: -
cdr3_nt: TGTGCCAGCAGCTCTACCCTGGAGGGGGAGCAGTTCTTC
cdr3_aa: CASSSTLEGEQFF

clone_size: few
j_call: TRBJ1-2
cdr3_length: 14
v_call: TRBV7-9
d_call: -
cdr3_nt: TGTGCCAGCAGCTACCCAGGATTGGACTATGGCTACACCTTC
cdr3_aa: CASSYPGLDYGYTF

clone_size: -
j_call: TRBJ1-6
cdr3_length: 14
v_call: TRBV9
d_call: -
cdr3_nt: TGTGCCAGCAGCGTAGAGGGGAACAATTCACCCCTCCACTTT
cdr3_aa: CASSVEGNNSPLHF

clone_size: -
j_call: TRBJ1-2
cdr3_length: 14
v_call: TRBV5-5
d_call: -
cdr3_nt: TGTGCCAGCAGCTTGAGTCCAGGGGTCTATGGCTACACCTTC
cdr3_aa: CASSLSPGVYGYTF

clone_size: -
j_call: TRBJ1-5
cdr3_length: 15
v_call: TRBV27
d_call: TRBD1
cdr3_nt: TGTGCCAGCAGTCCCGGGACAGGGGGCAATCAGCCCCAGCATTTT
cdr3_aa: CASSPGTGGNQPQHF

clone_size: -
j_call: TRBJ1-2
cdr3_length: 14
v_call: TRBV6-5
d_call: -
cdr3_nt: TGTGCCAGCAGTCGGTCGTCGGGGTACTATGGCTACACCTTC
cdr3_aa: CASSRSSGYYGYTF

clone_size: once
j_call: TRBJ2-1
cdr3_length: 16
v_call: TRBV3-1/TRBV3-2
d_call: TRBD2
cdr3_nt: TGTGCCAGCAGCCTTCGGACTAGCGGGAGGGCCGATGAGCAGTTCTTC
cdr3_aa: CASSLRTSGRADEQFF

clone_size: -
j_call: TRBJ2-7
cdr3_length: 16
v_call: TRBV27
d_call: TRBD2
cdr3_nt: TGTGCCAGCAGTTTATTGCTAGCGGGAGGGCCCCACGAGCAGTACTTC
cdr3_aa: CASSLLLAGGPHEQYF

clone_size: -
j_call: TRBJ1-2
cdr3_length: 12
v_call: TRBV20-1
d_call: -
cdr3_nt: TGCAGTGCTAGTCGGCAACGGGATGGCTACACCTTC
cdr3_aa: CSASRQRDGYTF

clone_size: -
j_call: TRBJ1-4
cdr3_length: 14
v_call: TRBV2
d_call: -
cdr3_nt: TGTGCCAGCAATAATGCCTTAAGGGGTGAAAAACTGTTTTTT
cdr3_aa: CASNNALRGEKLFF